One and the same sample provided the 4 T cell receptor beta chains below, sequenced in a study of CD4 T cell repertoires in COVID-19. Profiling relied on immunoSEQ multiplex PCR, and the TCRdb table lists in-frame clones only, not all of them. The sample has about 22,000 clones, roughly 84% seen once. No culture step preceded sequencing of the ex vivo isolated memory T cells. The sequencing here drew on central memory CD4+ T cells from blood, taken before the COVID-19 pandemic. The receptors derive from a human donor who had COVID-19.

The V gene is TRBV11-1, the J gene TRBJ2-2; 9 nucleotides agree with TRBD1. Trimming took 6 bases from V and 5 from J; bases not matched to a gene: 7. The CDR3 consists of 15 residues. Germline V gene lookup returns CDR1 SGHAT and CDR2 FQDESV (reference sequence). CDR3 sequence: CASSPGTGMTGELFF. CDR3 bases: TGTGCCAGCAGTCCAGGGACAGGGATGACCGGGGAGCTGTTTTTT. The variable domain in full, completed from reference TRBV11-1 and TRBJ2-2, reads EAEVAQSPRYKITEKSQAVAFWCDPISGHATLYWYRQILGQGPELLVQFQDESVVDDSQLPKDRFSAERLKGVDSTLKIQPAELGDSAMYLCASSPGTGMTGELFFGEGSRLTVL.

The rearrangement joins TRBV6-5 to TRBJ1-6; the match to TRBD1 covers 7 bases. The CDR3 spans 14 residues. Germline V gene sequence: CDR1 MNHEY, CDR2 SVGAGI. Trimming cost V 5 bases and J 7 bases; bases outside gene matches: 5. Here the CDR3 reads CASSQGVENSPLHF. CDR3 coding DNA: TGTGCCAGCAGTCAGGGGGTTGAGAATTCACCCCTCCACTTT.

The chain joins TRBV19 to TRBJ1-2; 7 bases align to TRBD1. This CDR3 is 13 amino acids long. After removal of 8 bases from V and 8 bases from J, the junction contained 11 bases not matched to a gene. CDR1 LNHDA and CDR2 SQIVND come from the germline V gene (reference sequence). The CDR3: CASGNRGLGGYTF. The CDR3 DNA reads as TGTGCCAGTGGGAACAGGGGTTTGGGCGGCTACACCTTC.

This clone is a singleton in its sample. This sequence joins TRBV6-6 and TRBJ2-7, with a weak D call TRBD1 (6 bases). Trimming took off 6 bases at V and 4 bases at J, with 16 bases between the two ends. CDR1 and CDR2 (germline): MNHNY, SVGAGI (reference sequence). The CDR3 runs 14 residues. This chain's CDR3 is CASRGQQTVYEQYF. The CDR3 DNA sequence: TGTGCCAGCAGAGGACAGCAGACGGTTTACGAGCAGTACTTC.